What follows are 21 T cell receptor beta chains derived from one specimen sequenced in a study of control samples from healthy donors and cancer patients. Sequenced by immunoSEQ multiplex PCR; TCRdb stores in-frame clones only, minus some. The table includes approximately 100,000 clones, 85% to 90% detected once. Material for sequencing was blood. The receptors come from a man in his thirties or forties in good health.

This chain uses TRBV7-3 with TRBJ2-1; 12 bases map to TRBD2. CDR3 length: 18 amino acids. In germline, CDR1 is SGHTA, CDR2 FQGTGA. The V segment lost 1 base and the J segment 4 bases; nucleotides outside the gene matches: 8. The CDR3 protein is CASSLRQASGREYNEQFF. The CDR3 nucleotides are TGTGCCAGCAGCTTAAGGCAGGCTAGCGGGAGGGAATACAATGAGCAGTTCTTC.

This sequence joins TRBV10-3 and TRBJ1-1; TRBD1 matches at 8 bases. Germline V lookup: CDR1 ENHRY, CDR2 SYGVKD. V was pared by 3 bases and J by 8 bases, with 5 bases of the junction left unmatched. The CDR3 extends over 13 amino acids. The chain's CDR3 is CAISDAQGEEAFF. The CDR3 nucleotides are TGTGCCATCAGTGATGCACAGGGGGAGGAAGCTTTCTTT.

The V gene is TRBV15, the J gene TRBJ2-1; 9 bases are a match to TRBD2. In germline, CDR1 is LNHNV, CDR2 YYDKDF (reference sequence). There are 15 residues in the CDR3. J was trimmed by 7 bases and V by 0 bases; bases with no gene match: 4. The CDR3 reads CATSRDLAGGNEQFF. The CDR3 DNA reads TGTGCCACCAGCAGAGATCTGGCGGGAGGGAATGAGCAGTTCTTC.

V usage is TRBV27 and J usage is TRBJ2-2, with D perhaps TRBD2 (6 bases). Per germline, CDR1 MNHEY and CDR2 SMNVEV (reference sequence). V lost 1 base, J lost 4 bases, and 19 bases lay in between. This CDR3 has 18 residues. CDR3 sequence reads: CASSLYTSGRIGTGELFF. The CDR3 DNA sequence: TGTGCCAGCAGTTTATATACCAGCGGGCGGATCGGCACCGGGGAGCTGTTTTTT.

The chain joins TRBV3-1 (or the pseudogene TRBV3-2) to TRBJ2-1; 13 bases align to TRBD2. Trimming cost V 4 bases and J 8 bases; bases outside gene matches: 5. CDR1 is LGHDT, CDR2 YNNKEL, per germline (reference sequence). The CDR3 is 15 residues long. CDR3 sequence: CASSPRLAGGDEQFF. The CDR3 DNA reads TGTGCCAGCAGCCCGAGACTAGCGGGAGGCGATGAGCAGTTCTTC.

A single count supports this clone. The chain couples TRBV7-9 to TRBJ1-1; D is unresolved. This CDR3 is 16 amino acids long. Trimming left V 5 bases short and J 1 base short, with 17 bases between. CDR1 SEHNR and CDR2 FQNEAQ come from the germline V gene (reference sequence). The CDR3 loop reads CASSPHEAGPNTEAFF. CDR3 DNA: TGTGCCAGCAGCCCCCACGAGGCAGGACCGAACACTGAAGCTTTCTTT.

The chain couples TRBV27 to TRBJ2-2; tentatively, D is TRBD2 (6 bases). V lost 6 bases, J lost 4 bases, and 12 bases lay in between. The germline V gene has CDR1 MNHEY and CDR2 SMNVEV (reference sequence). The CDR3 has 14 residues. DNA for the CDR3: TGTGCCAGCAGGGCGGGACTCCGCACCGGGGAGCTGTTTTTT. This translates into CASRAGLRTGELFF.

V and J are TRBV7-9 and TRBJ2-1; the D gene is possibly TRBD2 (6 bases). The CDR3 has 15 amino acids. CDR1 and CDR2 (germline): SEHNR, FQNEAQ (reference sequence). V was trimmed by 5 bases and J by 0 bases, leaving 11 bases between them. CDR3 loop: CASSLRDHSYNEQFF. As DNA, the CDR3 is TGTGCCAGCAGCCTGCGGGACCACTCCTACAATGAGCAGTTCTTC.

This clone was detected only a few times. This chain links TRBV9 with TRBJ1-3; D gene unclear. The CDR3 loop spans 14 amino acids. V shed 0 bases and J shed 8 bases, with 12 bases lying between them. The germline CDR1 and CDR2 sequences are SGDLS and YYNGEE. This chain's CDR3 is CASSVGAGVDTIYF. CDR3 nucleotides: TGTGCCAGCAGCGTAGGAGCAGGAGTGGACACCATATATTTT.

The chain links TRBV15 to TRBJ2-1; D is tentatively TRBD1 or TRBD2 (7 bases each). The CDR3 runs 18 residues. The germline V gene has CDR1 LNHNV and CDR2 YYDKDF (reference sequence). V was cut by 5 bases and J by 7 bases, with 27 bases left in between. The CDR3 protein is CATSGFISGLQGGNEQFF. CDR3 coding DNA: TGTGCCACCAGCGGATTTATATCGGGACTCCAGGGGGGGAATGAGCAGTTCTTC. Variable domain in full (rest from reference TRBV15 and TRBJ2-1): DAMVIQNPRYQVTQFGKPVTLSCSQTLNHNVMYWYQQKSSQAPKLLFHYYDKDFNNEADTPDNFQSRRPNTSFCFLDIRSPGLGDTAMYLCATSGFISGLQGGNEQFFGPGTRLTVL.

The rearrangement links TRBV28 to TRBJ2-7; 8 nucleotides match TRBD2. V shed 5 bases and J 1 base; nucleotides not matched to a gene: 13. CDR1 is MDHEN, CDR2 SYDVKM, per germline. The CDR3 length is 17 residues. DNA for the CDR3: TGTGCCAGCAGTCAATACCAAGGACTAGCTCTTTCCTACGAGCAGTACTTC. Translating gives CASSQYQGLALSYEQYF.

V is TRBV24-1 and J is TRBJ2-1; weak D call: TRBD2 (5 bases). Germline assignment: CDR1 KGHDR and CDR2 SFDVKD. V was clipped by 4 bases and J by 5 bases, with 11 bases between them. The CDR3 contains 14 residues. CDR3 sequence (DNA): TGTGCCACCAGTGACCCCGGACTTCACAATGAGCAGTTCTTC. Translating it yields CATSDPGLHNEQFF.

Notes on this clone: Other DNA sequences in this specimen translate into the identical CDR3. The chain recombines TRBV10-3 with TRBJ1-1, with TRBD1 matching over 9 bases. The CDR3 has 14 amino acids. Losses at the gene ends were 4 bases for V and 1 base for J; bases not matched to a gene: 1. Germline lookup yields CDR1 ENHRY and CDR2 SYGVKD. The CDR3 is CAISVDRGNTEAFF. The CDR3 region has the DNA TGTGCCATCAGTGTGGACAGGGGGAACACTGAAGCTTTCTTT.

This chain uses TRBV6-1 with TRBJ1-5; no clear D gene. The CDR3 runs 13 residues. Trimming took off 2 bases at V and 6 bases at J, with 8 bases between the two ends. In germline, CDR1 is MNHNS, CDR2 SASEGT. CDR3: CASSEFKGQPQHF. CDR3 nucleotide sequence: TGTGCCAGCAGTGAATTTAAGGGTCAGCCCCAGCATTTT.

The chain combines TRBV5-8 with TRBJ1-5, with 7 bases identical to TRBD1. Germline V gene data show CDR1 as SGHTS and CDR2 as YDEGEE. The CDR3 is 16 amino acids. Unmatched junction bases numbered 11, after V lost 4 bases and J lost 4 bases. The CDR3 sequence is CASSGGGRGRNQPQHF. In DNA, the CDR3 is TGTGCCAGCAGCGGGGGCGGCAGGGGGAGGAATCAGCCCCAGCATTTT.

The CDR3 DNA reads TGTGCCAGTAGTCGCCTTGTAGCGGGAGGGCTCTCCCCCAATGAGCAGTTCTTC. Translation: CASSRLVAGGLSPNEQFF. The V and J genes are TRBV19 and TRBJ2-1, with 11 positions matching TRBD2. This CDR3 has 18 amino acids. V gave up 5 bases and J gave up 6 bases; unmatched junction bases: 15. Germline V gene data show CDR1 as LNHDA and CDR2 as SQIVND (reference sequence).

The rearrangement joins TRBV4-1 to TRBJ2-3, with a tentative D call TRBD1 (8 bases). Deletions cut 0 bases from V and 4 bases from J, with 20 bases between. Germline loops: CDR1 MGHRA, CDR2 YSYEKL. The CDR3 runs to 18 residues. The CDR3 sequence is CASSQDDRNRGGADTQYF. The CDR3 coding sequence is TGCGCCAGCAGCCAAGATGATAGGAACAGGGGGGGTGCAGATACGCAGTATTTT.

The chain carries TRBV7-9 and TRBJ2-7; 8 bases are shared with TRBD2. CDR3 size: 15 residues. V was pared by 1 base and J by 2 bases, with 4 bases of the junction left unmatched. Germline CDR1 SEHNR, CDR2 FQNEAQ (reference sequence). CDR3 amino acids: CASSLELADPYEQYF. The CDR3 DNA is TGTGCCAGCAGCTTAGAACTAGCGGATCCCTACGAGCAGTACTTC.

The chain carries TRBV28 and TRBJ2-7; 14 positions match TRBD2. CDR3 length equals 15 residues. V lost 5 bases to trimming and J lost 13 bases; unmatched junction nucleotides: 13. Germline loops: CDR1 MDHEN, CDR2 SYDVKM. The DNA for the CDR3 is TGTGCCAGCAGTGGAAGGACTAGCGGGAGGACGATTTTTTACTTC. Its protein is CASSGRTSGRTIFYF.

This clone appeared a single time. The CDR3 nucleotides read TGTGCCAGCAGTGACTCCAACGATGGCTACAATGAGCAGTTCTTC. Translation gives CASSDSNDGYNEQFF. The chain links TRBV6-4 to TRBJ2-1; D is ambiguous. Germline-derived CDR1 and CDR2 are MRHNA and SNTAGT. This CDR3 comprises 15 residues. The V gene lost 0 bases and the J gene lost 3 bases, with 9 bases spanning the gap.

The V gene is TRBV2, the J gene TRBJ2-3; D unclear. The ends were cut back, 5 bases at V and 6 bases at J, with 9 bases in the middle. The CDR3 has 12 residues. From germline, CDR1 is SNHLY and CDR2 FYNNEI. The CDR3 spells CASSSSSDTQYF. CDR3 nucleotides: TGTGCCAGCAGTAGTAGTTCCGATACGCAGTATTTT.